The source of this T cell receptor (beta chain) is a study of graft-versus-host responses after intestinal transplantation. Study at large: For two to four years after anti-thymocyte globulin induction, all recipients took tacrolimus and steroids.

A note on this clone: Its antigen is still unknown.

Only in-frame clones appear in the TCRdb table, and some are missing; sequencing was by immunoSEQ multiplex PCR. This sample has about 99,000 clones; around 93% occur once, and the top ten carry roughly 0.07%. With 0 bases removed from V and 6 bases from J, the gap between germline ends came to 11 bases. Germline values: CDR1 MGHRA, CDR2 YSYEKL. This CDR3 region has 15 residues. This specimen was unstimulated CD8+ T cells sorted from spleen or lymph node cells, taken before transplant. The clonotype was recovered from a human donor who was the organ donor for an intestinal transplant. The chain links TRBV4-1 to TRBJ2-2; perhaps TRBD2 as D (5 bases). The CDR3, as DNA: TGCGCCAGCAGCCAAGATCTCTCTAGCTCCGGGGAGCTGTTTTTT. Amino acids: CASSQDLSSSGELFF.